The 32 T cell receptor beta chains presented below share a single source sample, sequenced in a study of cytomegalovirus exposure and HLA in healthy donors. Researchers ran the PCR with 60 Vbeta and 13 Jbeta primers. Clones were sequenced by immunoSEQ multiplex PCR, and TCRdb holds only the in-frame ones, with some missing. This repertoire shows 140,000 to 150,000 clones, about 80% found once; its top ten account for approximately 13%. Sample: PBMCs. The receptors here all came from a man in his forties in good health and CMV-seropositive.

This chain uses TRBV7-2 with TRBJ2-5; D possibly corresponds to TRBD2 (6 bases). The ends were cut back, 5 bases at V and 2 bases at J, with 12 bases in the middle. There are 14 residues in the CDR3. The V gene's germline CDR1 is SGHTA and CDR2 FQGNSA. The CDR3: CASSGRDFQETQYF. Written as DNA, the CDR3 is TGTGCCAGCAGCGGCCGGGACTTTCAAGAGACCCAGTACTTC.

V usage is TRBV4-3 and J usage is TRBJ2-5; 9 bases fit TRBD2. The DNA end is more similar to TRBJ2-7, so the J call may be wrong. This CDR3 is 17 amino acids long. Germline assignment: CDR1 LGHNA and CDR2 YSLEER. Written as DNA, the CDR3 is TGCGCCAGCAGCCAAGTCCGTCCGGGACTAGCTTCTGGCGAGCAGTACTTC. This translates into CASSQVRPGLASGEQYF.

The chain has TRBV29-1 and TRBJ1-1, with D perhaps TRBD1 (5 bases). From germline, CDR1 is SQVTM and CDR2 ANQGSEA. This CDR3 region has 15 residues. Trimming shortened V by 4 bases and J by 1 base, and 16 bases separated the two germline ends. DNA for the CDR3: TGCAGCGTTGGACTCCTGACAGCCGCGAACACTGAAGCTTTCTTT. Its translation is CSVGLLTAANTEAFF.

This clone appeared a few times. This chain connects TRBV7-2 to TRBJ2-7; 7 positions match TRBD1. This CDR3 is built from 13 residues. V gave up 8 bases and J gave up 2 bases; unmatched junction bases: 6. Germline assignment: CDR1 SGHTA and CDR2 FQGNSA. CDR3 residues: CASGPGQTYEQYF. CDR3 nucleotide sequence: TGTGCCAGCGGGCCGGGACAGACCTACGAGCAGTACTTC. Combining the CDR3 with reference TRBV7-2 and TRBJ2-7 gives the whole variable domain GAGVSQSPSNKVTEKGKDVELRCDPISGHTALYWYRQSLGQGLEFLIYFQGNSAPDKSGLPSDRFSAERTGGSVSTLTIQRTQQEDSAVYLCASGPGQTYEQYFGPGTRLTVT.

This clone was seen once. This chain links TRBV6-5 with TRBJ1-2; 9 positions match TRBD1. Germline V CDR1 and CDR2: MNHEY, SVGAGI. J gave up 9 bases and V 5 bases, and 13 bases lay outside the gene matches. CDR3 length: 15 residues. The DNA of the CDR3 is TGTGCCAGCAGTCCCCCATCCGGGACAGGGCAGAGCTACACCTTC. It specifies CASSPPSGTGQSYTF.

The chain employs TRBV5-6 and TRBJ1-4; 9 nucleotides match TRBD1. CDR3 size: 16 residues. Germline CDR1 and CDR2: SGHDT and YYEEEE. V lost 4 bases, J lost 8 bases, and 12 bases stayed unmatched. The CDR3 loop is CASSATKQGAREKLFF. The CDR3 DNA sequence: TGTGCCAGCAGCGCCACAAAACAGGGGGCGCGGGAAAAACTGTTTTTT.

This clone was seen only a few times. This chain uses TRBV7-9 with TRBJ2-1, with TRBD2 matching over 8 bases. With 8 bases clipped from V and 2 bases from J, the junction kept 8 bases outside the gene matches. This CDR3 comprises 15 residues. Looked up from germline, CDR1 is SEHNR and CDR2 is FQNEAQ (reference sequence). In DNA, the CDR3 is TGTGCCAGCTCCCCTTCAGCGGGAGCCTACAATGAGCAGTTCTTC. It is translated as CASSPSAGAYNEQFF.

This sequence joins TRBV5-4 and TRBJ2-2; D is ambiguous. The germline V gene has CDR1 SGHNT and CDR2 YYREEE (reference sequence). The CDR3 has 14 amino acids. The germline V and J ends were trimmed by 0 bases and 3 bases, with 6 bases remaining between them. The CDR3 bases are TGTGCCAGCAGCTTGGTATCGGACACCGGGGAGCTGTTTTTT. It encodes CASSLVSDTGELFF.

The rearrangement uses TRBV30 and TRBJ1-2; 8 bases line up with TRBD1. This CDR3 comprises 13 residues. V dropped 5 bases and J dropped 3; count of bases not matched to a gene: 5. The germline V gene has CDR1 GTSNPN and CDR2 SVGIG (reference sequence). The CDR3 here is CAWGRQGHYGYTF. The CDR3 DNA follows: TGTGCCTGGGGAAGACAGGGGCACTATGGCTACACCTTC.

The chain combines TRBV9 with TRBJ1-3; TRBD1 matches at 10 bases. Germline lookup yields CDR1 SGDLS and CDR2 YYNGEE. Trimming took 4 bases from V and 3 from J; bases not matched to a gene: 4. The CDR3 is 15 amino acids. The CDR3 DNA is TGTGCCAGCAGCTCGACAGGGGGCGTTGGAAACACCATATATTTT. This sequence encodes CASSSTGGVGNTIYF.

In this sample, this clone turned up a few times. V gene TRBV15 combines with J gene TRBJ2-7, with 7 bases matching TRBD2. V shed 0 bases and J 0 bases; nucleotides not matched to a gene: 2. Germline values: CDR1 LNHNV, CDR2 YYDKDF (reference sequence). The CDR3 has 15 amino acids. The CDR3 DNA reads TGTGCCACCAGCAGAGATAGACTAGCCTCCTACGAGCAGTACTTC. Encoded protein: CATSRDRLASYEQYF.

The chain uses TRBV2 and TRBJ2-7, with D possibly TRBD2 on 6 matching bases. CDR1 SNHLY and CDR2 FYNNEI come from the germline V gene. CDR3 size: 14 residues. V lost 6 bases to trimming and J lost 2 bases, with 14 bases between them. The CDR3 loop is CASRGLGYPYEQYF. The CDR3 DNA reads TGTGCCAGCAGGGGACTGGGCTATCCCTACGAGCAGTACTTC.

The J gene is TRBJ2-5, the V gene TRBV19, with 8 bases matching TRBD2. The J call could be wrong; TRBJ2-7 is a better fit for the DNA end. Per the germline V gene, CDR1 is LNHDA and CDR2 is SQIVND (reference sequence). This CDR3 spans 14 amino acids. Written as DNA, the CDR3 is TGTGCCAGTAGTATTACTAGCGGCTCCTACGAGCAGTACTTC. Translating gives CASSITSGSYEQYF.

This clone was found a few times. The chain joins TRBV5-4 to TRBJ2-5, with D possibly matching TRBD2 (5 bases). The CDR3 has 14 amino acids. Trimming pared 3 bases from V and 3 bases from J, leaving 12 bases between. Germline V CDR1 and CDR2: SGHNT, YYREEE (reference sequence). The CDR3, as DNA: TGTGCCAGCAGCTCGGCTACTAGTGAAGAGACCCAGTACTTC. This sequence encodes CASSSATSEETQYF. The entire variable domain, with the rest obtained from reference TRBV5-4 and TRBJ2-5, is as follows: ETGVTQSPTHLIKTRGQQVTLRCSSQSGHNTVSWYQQALGQGPQFIFQYYREEENGRGNFPPRFSGLQFPNYSSELNVNALELDDSALYLCASSSATSEETQYFGPGTRLLVL.

The chain couples TRBV5-6 to TRBJ2-7; the match to TRBD1 covers 7 bases. V gave up 4 bases and J gave up 6 bases; unmatched junction bases: 7. Germline V gene sequence: CDR1 SGHDT, CDR2 YYEEEE. The CDR3 extends over 13 amino acids. The CDR3 nucleotides read TGTGCCAGCAGCCCCCCGACAGGGACCGAGCAGTACTTC. Translating gives CASSPPTGTEQYF.

As to this clone: At one end, the junction sequence differs from germline, possibly due to a read error. The CDR3 DNA reads as TGTGCCAGCAGTTACTTGACAGGGGGTGAGCGGTACTTC. This gives the protein CASSYLTGGERYF. The rearrangement uses TRBV6-6 and TRBJ2-7; 9 bases align to TRBD1. The CDR3 loop spans 13 amino acids. Per the germline V gene, CDR1 is MNHNY and CDR2 is SVGAGI (reference sequence).

Of note for this clone: The same CDR3 also results from other DNA sequences found in this sample. The chain carries TRBV9 and TRBJ2-1, with a possible D match to TRBD2 (6 bases). The CDR3 contains 15 residues. Trimming cost V 0 bases and J 3 bases, with 10 bases left between them. CDR1 and CDR2 (germline): SGDLS, YYNGEE. In DNA, the CDR3 is TGTGCCAGCAGCGTAGCCGGGAGCGGCTACAATGAGCAGTTCTTC. Amino acids: CASSVAGSGYNEQFF.

The chain carries TRBV7-8 and TRBJ2-7; TRBD2 matches 9 bases. J lost 1 base, V lost 0 bases, and 7 bases had no gene match. Germline V gene sequence: CDR1 SGHVS, CDR2 FQNEAQ. This CDR3 region has 17 residues. In DNA, the CDR3 is TGTGCCAGCAGCTTAGCGACGCGGGGGGGTGGGTCCTACGAGCAGTACTTC. This sequence encodes CASSLATRGGGSYEQYF.

The DNA of the CDR3 is TGCAGCGTTGGAGGGGGCACTGAAGCTTTCTTT. Residues: CSVGGGTEAFF. V gene TRBV29-1 combines with J gene TRBJ1-1, with D possibly being TRBD1 (6 bases). Germline CDR1 and CDR2: SQVTM and ANQGSEA. The CDR3 has 11 residues. Trimming stripped 4 bases from V and 4 bases from J, with 7 bases between.

The chain combines TRBV6-5 with TRBJ2-7, with D possibly TRBD1 on 6 matching bases. Germline V CDR1 and CDR2: MNHEY, SVGAGI. The CDR3 is 15 residues long. The V end lost 0 bases, the J end lost 2 bases, and 11 bases lay between the germline ends. As DNA, the CDR3 is TGTGCCAGCAGTTACTCGACACAGGGACCCTACGAGCAGTACTTC. Translated, it gives CASSYSTQGPYEQYF.

V is TRBV5-6 and J is TRBJ2-3; D may be TRBD2 (6 bases). CDR3 length: 16 residues. CDR1 SGHDT and CDR2 YYEEEE come from the germline V gene. V lost 1 base to trimming and J lost 5 bases, with 17 bases between them. The CDR3 DNA follows: TGTGCCAGCAGCTTGTCGGACGCGGGAAGGGTAGATACGCAGTATTTT. This encodes CASSLSDAGRVDTQYF.

A few counts support this clone. The chain links TRBV5-6 to TRBJ2-7; the D gene is possibly TRBD1 (5 bases). V gave up 0 bases and J gave up 12 bases, with 16 bases separating them. This CDR3 has 13 amino acids. From germline, CDR1 is SGHDT and CDR2 YYEEEE. The CDR3 sequence is CASSLASGAKRYF. Here the CDR3 DNA reads TGTGCCAGCAGCTTGGCCTCTGGGGCCAAACGGTACTTC.

The V and J genes are TRBV7-2 and TRBJ2-7, with TRBD2 matching over 12 bases. The J segment lost 4 bases and the V segment lost 2 bases, leaving 3 bases of the junction unmatched. CDR3 length equals 15 residues. Germline CDR1 is SGHTA and CDR2 is FQGNSA. CDR3 protein: CASSLSLAGGYEQYF. In DNA, the CDR3 is TGTGCCAGCAGCTTATCCCTAGCGGGAGGGTACGAGCAGTACTTC.

The chain links TRBV27 to TRBJ2-7; tentatively, D is TRBD1 (5 bases). V was shortened by 2 bases and J by 11 bases, with 16 bases between the two germline ends. Germline loops: CDR1 MNHEY, CDR2 SMNVEV (reference sequence). The CDR3 has 13 residues. The DNA of the CDR3 is TGTGCCAGCAGTTTACTAGGGAAGGGGCTTGAGTACTTC. Its translation is CASSLLGKGLEYF.

The chain has TRBV28 and TRBJ2-1; D not resolved. V lost 3 bases and J lost 3, with 3 bases in between. Germline assignment: CDR1 MDHEN and CDR2 SYDVKM. The CDR3 spans 12 residues. CDR3 bases: TGTGCCAGCAGTTTCCTCTACAATGAGCAGTTCTTC. The encoded protein is CASSFLYNEQFF.

The genes are TRBV5-1 and TRBJ2-7; 7 bases line up with TRBD2. J lost 3 bases, V lost 4 bases, and 7 bases had no gene match. The CDR3 spans 14 residues. The V gene's germline CDR1 is SGHRS and CDR2 YFSETQ. Here the CDR3 DNA reads TGCGCCAGCAGCCCTTGGGGGGGAAACTACGAGCAGTACTTC. It is translated as CASSPWGGNYEQYF.

This clone was picked up one time. The V and J genes are TRBV7-9 and TRBJ1-5; tentatively, D is TRBD1 (5 bases). The V end lost 7 bases, the J end lost 4 bases, and 14 bases lay between the germline ends. CDR1 is SEHNR, CDR2 FQNEAQ, per germline (reference sequence). The CDR3 has 14 residues. CDR3 protein: CASTNVQGNQPQHF. The CDR3 DNA reads TGTGCCAGCACCAATGTGCAGGGAAATCAGCCCCAGCATTTT.

The chain joins TRBV5-1 to TRBJ2-7; D is unresolved. Germline CDR1 reads SGHRS; CDR2 reads YFSETQ. CDR3 size: 14 residues. Deletions cut 6 bases from V and 1 base from J, with 14 bases between. CDR3 amino acids: CASNPQIPSYEQYF. CDR3 sequence (DNA): TGCGCCAGCAACCCCCAGATCCCTTCCTACGAGCAGTACTTC.

J is TRBJ2-7 and V is TRBV6-1; 9 nucleotides match TRBD2. This CDR3 contains 11 residues. Trimming cost V 7 bases and J 7 bases; bases outside gene matches: 2. Germline V gene lookup returns CDR1 MNHNS and CDR2 SASEGT. The CDR3 protein is CASKLAGEQYF. The CDR3 region has the DNA TGTGCCAGCAAGCTAGCGGGGGAGCAGTACTTC.

The V gene is TRBV4-1, the J gene TRBJ2-7; the D gene is possibly TRBD1 (5 bases). In germline, CDR1 is MGHRA, CDR2 YSYEKL. V was cut by 1 base and J by 2 bases, with 12 bases left in between. The length of the CDR3 is 15 residues. The CDR3 region has the DNA TGCGCCAGCAGCCAAGGTCAGCCAGGGCCCTACGAGCAGTACTTC. Translating it yields CASSQGQPGPYEQYF.

The chain recombines TRBV4-3 with TRBJ2-7; D might be TRBD2 (6 bases). There are 15 residues in the CDR3. Trimming shortened V by 1 base and J by 9 bases, and 19 bases separated the two germline ends. Germline CDR1 and CDR2: LGHNA and YSLEER. The CDR3: CASSQGYAASAGQYF. The CDR3 DNA reads as TGCGCCAGCAGCCAAGGTTATGCGGCTAGCGCCGGGCAGTACTTC.

CDR3 amino acids: CATRTSGHNEQFF. The DNA of the CDR3 is TGTGCCACCCGGACTAGCGGCCACAATGAGCAGTTCTTC. The V call is TRBV19, the J call TRBJ2-1; TRBD2 matches 10 bases. V dropped 10 bases and J dropped 5; count of bases not matched to a gene: 5. Germline V gene sequence: CDR1 LNHDA, CDR2 SQIVND (reference sequence). The CDR3 extends over 13 amino acids.